This TCR beta chain was identified during a study of T-cell reconstitution after alpha-beta-depleted transplantation in children. General study findings and limits: From newly produced T cells came most of the T-cell counts and diversity one year after transplant. Expanded graft clones numbering several hundred reportedly gave rise to alpha-beta T cells about two months after transplant.

Only a few counts were recorded for this clonotype. Its antigen remains unknown. Unique molecular identifiers were incorporated when the TCRbeta library was constructed. TCRdb processed the PCR reads anew with MiXCR; each CDR3 protein has one entry. The sample lists more than 200,000 distinct CDR3 sequences; 7% to 9% were seen once. The sample here was PBMCs, mostly from graft donor cells, taken 360 days after TCRalphabeta/CD19-depleted stem cell transplant. This receptor was obtained from a male patient between 2 and 15 years old who had a stem cell transplant for acute myeloid leukemia, so the T cells may come from the graft donor.

CDR3 bases: TGTGCCAGCAGCCACCCGAAGGGGACTAGCGGGAACCTCAGCTCCTACAATGAGCAGTTCTTC. Translated: CASSHPKGTSGNLSSYNEQFF. The rearrangement uses TRBV11-3 and TRBJ2-1, with 13 bases identical to TRBD2. CDR1 is SGHNT and CDR2 is YENEEA in the germline V gene. This CDR3 region has 21 residues. J lost 0 bases, V lost 5 bases, and 16 bases had no gene match.